This TCR beta chain was identified in a study of CD8 T cells in ankylosing spondylitis. Study outcomes and limitations: Within ankylosing spondylitis blood, a TCR beta motif made up of eight or nine highly homologous variants appeared to be characteristic. A CD8+ phenotype characterized the disease-linked clones, which were relatively rare in peripheral blood. Significant enrichment of disease-linked clones was reported in matched ankylosing spondylitis synovial fluid. There were earlier reports of some motif variants in reactive arthritis synovial fluid and blood.

TCRdb redid the calling of the 5' RACE reads with MiXCR, one entry per CDR3 protein. Of 350,000 or so distinct CDR3 sequences in the sample, 7% to 9% are singletons; the top ten hold 14% to 15%. V lost 3 bases and J 0 bases, leaving 19 bases between the germline ends. This CDR3 has 18 residues. The V gene's germline CDR1 is SGDLS and CDR2 YYNGEE. With respect to this clonotype: The antigen is undetermined.

Source material: blood, either unsorted or a sorted T cell fraction (not recorded which). The rearrangement joins TRBV9 to TRBJ2-4; no definite D call. The TCR sequence derives from a male donor with ankylosing spondylitis. The CDR3 DNA follows: TGTGCCAGCAGCGAGGGCAACTCAGCTTACCTAGCCAAAAACATTCAGTACTTC. Its protein product is CASSEGNSAYLAKNIQYF.